The entry below describes one TCR beta chain. The antigen remains undetermined. This CDR3 comprises 13 residues. V was shortened by 4 bases and J by 3 bases, with 9 bases between the two germline ends. This sample stems from a study of T cell responses to AZD1222 COVID-19 vaccine. Study at large: The analysis combined second doses at about 4 or about 12 weeks.

The protocol was immunoSEQ multiplex PCR, while the TCRdb copy is restricted to in-frame clones and leaves out a portion. Here the sample spans some 130,000 clones, over 90% being singletons. General study findings and limits: Reports say nearly half of spike-specific TCRs go after unmutated variant regions. Clonal diversity may have been underestimated, and the donors were mostly white British, with more females than males.

Sequenced material: peripheral blood, taken on day 0 of AZD1222 vaccination. The sequence was collected from an adult in good health. V gene TRBV12-3 or TRBV12-4 combines with J gene TRBJ1-1; D is undetermined. The CDR3 nucleotides read TGTGCCAGCAGTTGGTCATGGGACACTGAAGCTTTCTTT. Residues: CASSWSWDTEAFF.